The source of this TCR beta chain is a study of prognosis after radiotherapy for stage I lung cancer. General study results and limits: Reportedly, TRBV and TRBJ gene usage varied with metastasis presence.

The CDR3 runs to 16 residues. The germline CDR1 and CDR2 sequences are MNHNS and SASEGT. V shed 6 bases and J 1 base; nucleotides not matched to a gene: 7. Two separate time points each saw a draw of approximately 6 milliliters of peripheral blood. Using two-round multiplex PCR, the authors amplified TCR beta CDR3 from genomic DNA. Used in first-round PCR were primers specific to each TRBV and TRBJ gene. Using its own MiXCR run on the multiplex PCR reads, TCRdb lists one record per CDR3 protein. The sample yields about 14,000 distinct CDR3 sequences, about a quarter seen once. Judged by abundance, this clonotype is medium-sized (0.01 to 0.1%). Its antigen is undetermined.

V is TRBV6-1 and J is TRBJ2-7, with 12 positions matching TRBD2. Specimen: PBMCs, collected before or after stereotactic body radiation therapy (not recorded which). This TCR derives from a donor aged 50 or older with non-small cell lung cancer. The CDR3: CASRGSTSGRSYEQYF. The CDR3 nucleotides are TGTGCCAGCAGGGGATCGACTAGCGGGAGATCCTACGAGCAGTACTTC.